This T cell receptor beta chain was profiled in a study of blood T cell repertoires in COVID-19. Study-level background: PBMCs, B-cell-depleted T cells, or T cells provided the cDNA or gDNA that made up the material.

In the original workflow: Nucleated cell number was recorded as an estimate derived from reference gene primer amplification. Assay: immunoSEQ multiplex PCR; the TCRdb copy retains only in-frame clones and omits some. That table is the source of V, J and clone size, and D and trimming were worked out from the DNA. The data show 150,000 to 200,000 clones, with less than 85% seen just once and about 3.3% held by the top ten. The receptor was derived from a human donor with acute or convalescent COVID-19. The donor label of this sample is uncertain. Sample: peripheral blood.

CDR3 in amino acids: CASKSPQHYEQYF. DNA for the CDR3: TGTGCCAGCAAATCCCCCCAACACTACGAGCAGTACTTC. The V gene is TRBV7-2, the J gene TRBJ2-7; unclear D gene. The CDR3 has 13 residues. The V end was cut by 7 bases, the J end by 3 bases, with 13 bases between. In germline, CDR1 is SGHTA, CDR2 FQGNSA. Together with reference TRBV7-2 and TRBJ2-7, the CDR3 gives the full variable domain: GAGVSQSPSNKVTEKGKDVELRCDPISGHTALYWYRQSLGQGLEFLIYFQGNSAPDKSGLPSDRFSAERTGGSVSTLTIQRTQQEDSAVYLCASKSPQHYEQYFGPGTRLTVT.